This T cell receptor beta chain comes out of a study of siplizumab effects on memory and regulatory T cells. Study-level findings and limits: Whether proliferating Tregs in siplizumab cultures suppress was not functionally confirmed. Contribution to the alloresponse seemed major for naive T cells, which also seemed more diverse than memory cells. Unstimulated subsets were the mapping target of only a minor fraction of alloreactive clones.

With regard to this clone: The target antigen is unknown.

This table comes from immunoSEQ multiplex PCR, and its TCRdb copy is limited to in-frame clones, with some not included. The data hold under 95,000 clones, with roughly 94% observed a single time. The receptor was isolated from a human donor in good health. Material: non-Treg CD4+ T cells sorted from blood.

The CDR3 nucleotides read TGTGCCAGCAGCTTGACAGGGCCCACTGAAGCTTTCTTT. Its protein product is CASSLTGPTEAFF. The chain has TRBV11-1 and TRBJ1-1; 7 nucleotides agree with TRBD1. J lost 4 bases, V lost 3 bases, and 2 bases had no gene match. The CDR3 is made up of 13 amino acids. The germline CDR1 and CDR2 sequences are SGHAT and FQDESV (reference sequence).